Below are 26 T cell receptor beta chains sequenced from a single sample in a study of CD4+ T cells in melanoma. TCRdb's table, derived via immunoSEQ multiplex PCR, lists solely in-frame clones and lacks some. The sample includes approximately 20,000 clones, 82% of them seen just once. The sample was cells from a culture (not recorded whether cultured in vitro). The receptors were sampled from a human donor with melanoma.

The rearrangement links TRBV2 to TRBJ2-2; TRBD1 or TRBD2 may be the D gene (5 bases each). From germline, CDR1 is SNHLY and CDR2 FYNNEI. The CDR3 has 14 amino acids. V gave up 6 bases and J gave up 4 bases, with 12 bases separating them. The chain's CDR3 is CASRGVSSTGELFF. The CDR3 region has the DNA TGTGCCAGCAGGGGGGTATCTTCCACCGGGGAGCTGTTTTTT.

The CDR3 DNA reads TGCGCCAGCAGCTTAGATCCGCGGAACACTGAAGCTTTCTTT. Translation: CASSLDPRNTEAFF. The rearrangement uses TRBV5-1 and TRBJ1-1; D not certain. V was pared by 2 bases and J by 1 base, with 9 bases between. This CDR3 contains 14 residues. Germline loops: CDR1 SGHRS, CDR2 YFSETQ.

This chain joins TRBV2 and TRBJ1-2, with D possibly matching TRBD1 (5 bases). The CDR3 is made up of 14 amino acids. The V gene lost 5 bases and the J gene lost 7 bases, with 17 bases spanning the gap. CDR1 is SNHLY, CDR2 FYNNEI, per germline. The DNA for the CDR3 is TGTGCCAGCAGTTCTGACAGAAGGAGTTTTGGCTACACCTTC. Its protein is CASSSDRRSFGYTF.

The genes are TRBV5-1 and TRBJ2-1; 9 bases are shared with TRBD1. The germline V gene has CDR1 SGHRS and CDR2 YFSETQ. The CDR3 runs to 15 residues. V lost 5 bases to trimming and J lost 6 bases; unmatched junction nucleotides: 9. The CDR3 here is CASRPGTGTTNEQFF. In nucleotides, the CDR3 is TGCGCCAGCAGGCCCGGGACAGGGACAACCAATGAGCAGTTCTTC.

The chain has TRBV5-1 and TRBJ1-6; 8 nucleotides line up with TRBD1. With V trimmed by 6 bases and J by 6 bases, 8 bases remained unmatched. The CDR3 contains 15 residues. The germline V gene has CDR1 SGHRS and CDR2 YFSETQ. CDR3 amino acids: CASTPQGEPNSPLHF. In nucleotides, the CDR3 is TGCGCCAGCACCCCACAGGGGGAGCCTAATTCACCCCTCCACTTT. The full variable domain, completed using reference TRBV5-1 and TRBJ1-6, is KAGVTQTPRYLIKTRGQQVTLSCSPISGHRSVSWYQQTPGQGLQFLFEYFSETQRNKGNFPGRFSGRQFSNSRSEMNVSTLELGDSALYLCASTPQGEPNSPLHFGNGTRLTVT.

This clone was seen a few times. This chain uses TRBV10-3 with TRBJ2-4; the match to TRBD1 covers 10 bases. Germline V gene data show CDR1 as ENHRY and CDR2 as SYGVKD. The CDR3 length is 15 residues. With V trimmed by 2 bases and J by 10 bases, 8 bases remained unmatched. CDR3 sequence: CAISEPRTGGKIQYF. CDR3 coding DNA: TGTGCCATCAGTGAGCCGAGGACAGGGGGGAAGATTCAGTACTTC.

The chain's CDR3 is CASSERFGTADQGGYTF. CDR3 DNA: TGTGCCAGCAGCGAGAGGTTTGGGACGGCGGACCAGGGGGGCTACACCTTC. This chain joins TRBV9 and TRBJ1-2; weak D call: TRBD1 (6 bases). The CDR3 covers 17 residues. The V end was cut by 3 bases, the J end by 8 bases, with 26 bases between. CDR1 and CDR2 (germline): SGDLS, YYNGEE.

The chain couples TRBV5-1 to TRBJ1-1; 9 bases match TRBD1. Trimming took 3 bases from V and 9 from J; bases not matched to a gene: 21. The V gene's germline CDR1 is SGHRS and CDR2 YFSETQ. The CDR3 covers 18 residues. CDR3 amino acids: CASSSGTGQGSTRLKAFF. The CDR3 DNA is TGCGCCAGCAGCTCGGGGACAGGGCAGGGGTCTACTCGGTTAAAAGCTTTCTTT.

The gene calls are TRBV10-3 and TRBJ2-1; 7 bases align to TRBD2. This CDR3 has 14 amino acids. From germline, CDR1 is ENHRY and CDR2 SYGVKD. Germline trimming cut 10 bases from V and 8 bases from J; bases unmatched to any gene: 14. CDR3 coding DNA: TGTGCCACCACATCCGGACTAGGTTCTTATGAGCAGTTCTTC. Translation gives CATTSGLGSYEQFF.

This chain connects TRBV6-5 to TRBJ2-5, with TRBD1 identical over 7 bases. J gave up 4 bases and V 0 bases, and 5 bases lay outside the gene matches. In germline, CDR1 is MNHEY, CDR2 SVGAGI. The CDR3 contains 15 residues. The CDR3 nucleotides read TGTGCCAGCAGTTACTCGTACAGGGGTGGAGAGACCCAGTACTTC. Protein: CASSYSYRGGETQYF.

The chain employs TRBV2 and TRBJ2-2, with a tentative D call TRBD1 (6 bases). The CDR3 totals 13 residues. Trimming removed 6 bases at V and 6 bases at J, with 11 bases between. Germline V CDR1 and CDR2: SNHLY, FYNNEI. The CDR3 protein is CASRPTGAGELFF. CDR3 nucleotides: TGTGCCAGCAGACCGACAGGAGCCGGGGAGCTGTTTTTT.

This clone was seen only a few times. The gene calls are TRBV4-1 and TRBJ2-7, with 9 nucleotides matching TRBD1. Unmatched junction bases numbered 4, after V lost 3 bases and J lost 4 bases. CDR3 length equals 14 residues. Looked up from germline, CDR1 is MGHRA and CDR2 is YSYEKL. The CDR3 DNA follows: TGCGCCAGCAGCCAGGGACAGGGCGAATACGAGCAGTACTTC. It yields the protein CASSQGQGEYEQYF.

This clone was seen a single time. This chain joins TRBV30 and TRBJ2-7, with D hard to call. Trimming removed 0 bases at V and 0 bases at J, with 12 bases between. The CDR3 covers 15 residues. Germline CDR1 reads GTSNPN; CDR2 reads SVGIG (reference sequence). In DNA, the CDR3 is TGTGCCTGGAGTGTCTGGCAGGCGAGCTCCTACGAGCAGTACTTC. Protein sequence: CAWSVWQASSYEQYF.

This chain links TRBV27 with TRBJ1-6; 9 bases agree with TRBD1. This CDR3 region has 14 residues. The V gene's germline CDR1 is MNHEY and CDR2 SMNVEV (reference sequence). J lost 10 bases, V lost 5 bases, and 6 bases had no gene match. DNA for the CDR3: TGTGCCAGCAGTCTAGGACAGGGGAGATCACCCCTCCACTTT. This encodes CASSLGQGRSPLHF.

The CDR3 DNA reads TGTGCCAGCAGCGTAGGAGGCCGGCAGGCGGATTCACCCCTCCACTTT. Translating gives CASSVGGRQADSPLHF. This chain connects TRBV9 to TRBJ1-6; D gene ambiguous. Germline V CDR1 and CDR2: SGDLS, YYNGEE. Trimming took off 0 bases at V and 8 bases at J, with 15 bases between the two ends. There are 16 residues in the CDR3.

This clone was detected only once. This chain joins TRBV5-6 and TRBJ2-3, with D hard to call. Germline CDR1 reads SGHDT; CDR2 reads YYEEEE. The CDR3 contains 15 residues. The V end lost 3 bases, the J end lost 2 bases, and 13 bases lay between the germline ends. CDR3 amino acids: CASSSWARYTDTQYF. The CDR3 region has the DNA TGTGCCAGCAGCTCCTGGGCCCGCTACACAGATACGCAGTATTTT.

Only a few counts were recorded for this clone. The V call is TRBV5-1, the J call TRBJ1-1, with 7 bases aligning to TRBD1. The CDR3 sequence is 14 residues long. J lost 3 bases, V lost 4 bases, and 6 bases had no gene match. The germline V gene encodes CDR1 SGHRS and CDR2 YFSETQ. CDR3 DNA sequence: TGCGCCAGCAGCGACCCAGGGGGGGACACTGAAGCTTTCTTT. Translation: CASSDPGGDTEAFF.

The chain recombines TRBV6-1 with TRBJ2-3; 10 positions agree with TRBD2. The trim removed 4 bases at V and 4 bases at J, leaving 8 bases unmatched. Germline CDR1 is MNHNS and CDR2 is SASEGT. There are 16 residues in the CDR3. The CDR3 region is CASSAVAGGPPDTQYF. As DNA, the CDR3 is TGTGCCAGCAGTGCAGTAGCGGGGGGTCCCCCAGATACGCAGTATTTT.

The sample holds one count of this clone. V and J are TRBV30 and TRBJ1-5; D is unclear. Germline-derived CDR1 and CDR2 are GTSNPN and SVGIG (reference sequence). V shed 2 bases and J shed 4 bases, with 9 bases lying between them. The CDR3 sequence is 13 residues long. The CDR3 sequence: CAWSISANQPQHF. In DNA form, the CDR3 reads TGTGCCTGGAGTATCTCGGCAAATCAGCCCCAGCATTTT.

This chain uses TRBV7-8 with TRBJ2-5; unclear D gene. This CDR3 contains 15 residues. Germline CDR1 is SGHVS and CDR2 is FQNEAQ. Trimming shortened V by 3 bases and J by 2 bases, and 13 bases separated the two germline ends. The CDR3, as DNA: TGTGCCAGCAGCTTTGAGGCCGTATCTCAAGAGACCCAGTACTTC. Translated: CASSFEAVSQETQYF.

CDR3 nucleotide sequence: TGTGCCAGCACCGAACGCCCGGGGTCCAATTCACCCCTCCACTTT. It yields the protein CASTERPGSNSPLHF. The chain combines TRBV11-2 with TRBJ1-6; D is uncertain. The V gene's germline CDR1 is SGHAT and CDR2 FQNNGV. V gave up 7 bases and J gave up 7 bases, with 17 bases separating them. The CDR3 has 15 residues.

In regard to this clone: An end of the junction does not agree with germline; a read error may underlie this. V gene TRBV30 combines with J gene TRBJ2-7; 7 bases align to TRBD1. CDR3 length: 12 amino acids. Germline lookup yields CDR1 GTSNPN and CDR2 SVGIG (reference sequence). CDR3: CAWSRTTGTDHF. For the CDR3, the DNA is TGTGCCTGGAGCCGGACCACCGGGACAGATCATTTC.

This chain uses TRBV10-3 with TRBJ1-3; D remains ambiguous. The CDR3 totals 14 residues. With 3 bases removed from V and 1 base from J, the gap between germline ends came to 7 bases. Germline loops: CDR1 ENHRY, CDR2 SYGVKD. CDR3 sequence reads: CAISEMGSGNTIYF. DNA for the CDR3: TGTGCCATCAGTGAAATGGGGTCTGGAAACACCATATATTTT.

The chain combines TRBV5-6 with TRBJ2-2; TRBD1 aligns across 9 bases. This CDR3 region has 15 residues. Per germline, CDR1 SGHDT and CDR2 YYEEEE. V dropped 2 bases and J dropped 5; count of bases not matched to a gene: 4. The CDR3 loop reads CASSFRDRATGELFF. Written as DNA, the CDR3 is TGTGCCAGCAGCTTCCGGGACAGGGCGACCGGGGAGCTGTTTTTT.

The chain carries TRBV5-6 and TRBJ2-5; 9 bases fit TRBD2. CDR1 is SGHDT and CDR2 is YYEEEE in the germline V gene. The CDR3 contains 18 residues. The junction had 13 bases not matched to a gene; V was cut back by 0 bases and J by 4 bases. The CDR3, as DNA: TGTGCCAGCAGCTTGGACATAAATCCCCTAGCGGGGAGAGAGACCCAGTACTTC. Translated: CASSLDINPLAGRETQYF.

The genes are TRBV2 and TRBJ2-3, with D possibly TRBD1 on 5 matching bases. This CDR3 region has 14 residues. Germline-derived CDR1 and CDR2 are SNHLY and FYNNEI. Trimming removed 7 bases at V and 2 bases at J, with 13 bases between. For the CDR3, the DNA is TGTGCCAGCAAGGGGCGGCTTCTCACAGATACGCAGTATTTT. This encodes CASKGRLLTDTQYF.